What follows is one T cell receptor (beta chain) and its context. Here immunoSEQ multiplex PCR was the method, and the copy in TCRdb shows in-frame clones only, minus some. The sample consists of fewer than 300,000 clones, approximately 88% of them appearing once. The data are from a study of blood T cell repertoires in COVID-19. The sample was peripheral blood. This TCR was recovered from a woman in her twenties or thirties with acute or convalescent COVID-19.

CDR3 sequence reads: CASSLDVRGGQETQYF. CDR3 nucleotides: TGTGCCAGCAGCTTAGACGTTAGAGGGGGTCAAGAGACCCAGTACTTC. The V gene is TRBV7-9, the J gene TRBJ2-5; possibly TRBD1 for D (6 bases). Germline CDR1 SEHNR, CDR2 FQNEAQ (reference sequence). V gave up 1 base and J gave up 2 bases, with 14 bases separating them. The CDR3 contains 16 residues.